Below are 24 T cell receptor beta chains sequenced from a single sample in a study of T cell repertoires in cytomegalovirus infection (dated by TCRdb to 2018 to 2020). Data came from an Illumina HiSeq 1500. TCRdb reprocessing: public reads trimmed at Q25 with fastp, clones called with MiXCR, in-frame beta chains kept. Identical CDR3 proteins give one entry, which carries the most common genes and DNA. A total of nearly 550,000 distinct CDR3 sequences appear in this sample, about 15% of them only once. The ten largest clonotypes hold more than 20% of the sample. The sequencing sample was made of CD8+ T cells from PBMCs. The origin of the receptors is a human donor in good health (CMV status not recorded). Some clones in this sample may be carry-over from other donors' samples.

This clonotype was seen a few times. This sequence joins TRBV14 and TRBJ1-4, with D possibly matching TRBD1 (5 bases). The V end lost 2 bases, the J end lost 5 bases, and 18 bases lay between the germline ends. Looked up from germline, CDR1 is SGHDN and CDR2 is FVKESK. There are 17 residues in the CDR3. CDR3: CASSQIIGGQGNEKLFF. CDR3 DNA sequence: TGTGCCAGCAGCCAAATAATCGGTGGACAAGGGAATGAAAAACTGTTTTTT.

This clonotype appeared once. This sequence may be a read error, since a much larger clone differs from it by one base. The chain uses TRBV25-1 and TRBJ1-2, with D perhaps TRBD1 (6 bases). The CDR3 has 16 amino acids. The V gene lost 4 bases and the J gene lost 4 bases, with 19 bases spanning the gap. Germline V gene sequence: CDR1 MGHDK, CDR2 SYGVNS. The CDR3 loop is CASSGQYRERGYGYTF. Written as DNA, the CDR3 is TGTGCCAGCAGTGGCCAATACAGGGAAAGGGGCTATGGCTACACCTTC.

The gene calls are TRBV27 and TRBJ1-2, with 9 bases matching TRBD1. The ends lost 3 bases at V and 3 bases at J; junction bases unmatched: 2. Germline CDR1 and CDR2: MNHEY and SMNVEV (reference sequence). The CDR3 covers 14 residues. CDR3 DNA: TGTGCCAGCAGTTTGACAGGGGGATACTATGGCTACACCTTC. This translates into CASSLTGGYYGYTF.

V and J are TRBV20-1 and TRBJ1-3; 7 bases agree with TRBD1. The CDR3 contains 15 residues. In germline, CDR1 is DFQATT, CDR2 SNEGSKA (reference sequence). V gave up 5 bases and J gave up 4 bases; unmatched junction bases: 11. The CDR3 nucleotides read TGCAGTGCTTGGGACGACAGGGCACCAGGAAACACCATATATTTT. This encodes CSAWDDRAPGNTIYF.

V and J are TRBV30 and TRBJ2-2; TRBD2 aligns across 12 bases. After removal of 5 bases from V and 7 bases from J, the junction contained 2 bases not matched to a gene. In germline, CDR1 is GTSNPN, CDR2 SVGIG (reference sequence). CDR3 length equals 13 residues. The CDR3 nucleotides are TGTGCCTGGGGACTAGCGGGACACGGGGAGCTGTTTTTT. Its protein product is CAWGLAGHGELFF.

This clonotype showed up just a few times. The rearrangement uses TRBV13 and TRBJ1-1; D is perhaps TRBD1 (6 bases). This CDR3 comprises 16 residues. Per the germline V gene, CDR1 is PRHDT and CDR2 is FYEKMQ (reference sequence). Trimming stripped 4 bases from V and 1 base from J, with 16 bases between. The CDR3, as DNA: TGTGCCAGCAGCTCTTTCCTCCGGGACACGAACACTGAAGCTTTCTTT. Translating it yields CASSSFLRDTNTEAFF.

This clonotype was observed a few times. CDR3 sequence reads: CASSLWTGGDMSTEAFF. CDR3 sequence (DNA): TGTGCCAGCAGCCTATGGACAGGGGGAGATATGAGCACTGAAGCTTTCTTT. The chain joins TRBV5-6 to TRBJ1-1, with 10 nucleotides matching TRBD1. CDR1 and CDR2 (germline): SGHDT, YYEEEE. After removal of 4 bases from V and 4 bases from J, the junction contained 13 bases not matched to a gene. The CDR3 is made up of 17 amino acids.

This clonotype was observed at least ten times. The chain recombines TRBV6-6 with TRBJ2-3; 8 positions match TRBD2. From germline, CDR1 is MNHNY and CDR2 SVGAGI (reference sequence). With V trimmed by 1 base and J by 5 bases, 11 bases remained unmatched. The CDR3 spans 17 residues. The CDR3 coding sequence is TGTGCCAGCAGTTACTTTAGGCCGGGGGGGCGCAGAGATACGCAGTATTTT. It translates to CASSYFRPGGRRDTQYF.

This clonotype was seen ten or more times. This chain joins TRBV7-9 and TRBJ2-7, with a possible D match to TRBD2 (5 bases). The V and J ends lost 5 bases and 3 bases respectively, with 11 bases between them. This CDR3 contains 13 residues. Looked up from germline, CDR1 is SEHNR and CDR2 is FQNEAQ (reference sequence). The CDR3 region has the DNA TGTGCCAGCAGCGGGCGGGTCTTCTACGAGCAGTACTTC. The encoded protein is CASSGRVFYEQYF. The variable domain in full, with the rest retrieved from reference TRBV7-9 and TRBJ2-7, is DTGVSQNPRHKITKRGQNVTFRCDPISEHNRLYWYRQTLGQGPEFLTYFQNEAQLEKSRLLSDRFSAERPKGSFSTLEIQRTEQGDSAMYLCASSGRVFYEQYFGPGTRLTVT.

This clonotype has more than one count but fewer than ten. The V gene is TRBV4-1, the J gene TRBJ2-7; no reliable D call. The CDR3 is 15 amino acids. Looked up from germline, CDR1 is MGHRA and CDR2 is YSYEKL. V lost 1 base and J 1 base, leaving 11 bases between the germline ends. In DNA form, the CDR3 reads TGCGCCAGCAGCCAAGGGACGCAAGGTTCCTACGAGCAGTACTTC. Translating it yields CASSQGTQGSYEQYF.

The V gene is TRBV9, the J gene TRBJ2-5, with a possible D match to TRBD2 (7 bases). Per the germline V gene, CDR1 is SGDLS and CDR2 is YYNGEE. V was pared by 3 bases and J by 1 base, with 16 bases between. The CDR3 sequence is 16 residues long. CDR3: CASSARGGLSQETQYF. CDR3 sequence (DNA): TGTGCCAGCAGCGCGAGGGGGGGACTGAGCCAAGAGACCCAGTACTTC.

This clonotype has only a few counts. V usage is TRBV5-6 and J usage is TRBJ1-1; 12 nucleotides align to TRBD1. Germline V gene data show CDR1 as SGHDT and CDR2 as YYEEEE. CDR3 length equals 18 residues. Trimming removed 0 bases from V and 3 bases from J; junction bases left unmatched: 9. CDR3 nucleotides: TGTGCCAGCAGCTTGGATCCCGGGACAGGGGGCGCGGACACTGAAGCTTTCTTT. This codes for CASSLDPGTGGADTEAFF.

The sample holds a few counts of this clonotype. The V gene is TRBV4-2, the J gene TRBJ1-1; D call uncertain. Germline-derived CDR1 and CDR2 are LGHNA and YNFKEQ. CDR3 length equals 15 residues. The V gene lost 0 bases and the J gene lost 1 base, with 9 bases spanning the gap. CDR3 sequence (DNA): TGTGCCAGCAGCCAAGAGGTAGGCCAGAACACTGAAGCTTTCTTT. Protein sequence: CASSQEVGQNTEAFF.

Written as DNA, the CDR3 is TGTGCCTCTAACAGGCGGGAATCGCACAATGAGCAGTTCTTC. It encodes CASNRRESHNEQFF. V and J are TRBV30 and TRBJ2-1; a weak D match, TRBD2 (6 bases). The CDR3 is 14 amino acids. CDR1 and CDR2 from the germline V gene are GTSNPN and SVGIG (reference sequence). Trimming stripped 7 bases from V and 5 bases from J, with 18 bases between.

The V and J genes are TRBV12-5 and TRBJ1-5; D is unresolved. CDR3 length equals 11 residues. The germline gives CDR1 LGHNT, CDR2 FRNRAP. V was clipped by 3 bases and J by 8 bases, with 5 bases between them. The CDR3 region has the DNA TGTGCTAGTGGTTTCCTAGAGCCCCAGCATTTT. It specifies CASGFLEPQHF.

CDR3 in DNA: TGTGCCAGCAGCGTAGGTTGGCTTAACTATGGCTACACCTTC. Protein product: CASSVGWLNYGYTF. The chain is built from TRBV9 and TRBJ1-2; no firm D call. The CDR3 extends over 14 amino acids. Germline-derived CDR1 and CDR2 are SGDLS and YYNGEE. The V gene lost 0 bases and the J gene lost 1 base, with 7 bases spanning the gap.

This clonotype was detected only a few times. The chain has TRBV4-1 and TRBJ2-7, with 9 bases fitting TRBD2. Germline CDR1 MGHRA, CDR2 YSYEKL. The CDR3 runs 16 residues. Unmatched junction bases numbered 7, after V lost 1 base and J lost 3 bases. The CDR3 loop reads CASSQGGLAGNYEQYF. CDR3 bases: TGCGCCAGCAGCCAAGGGGGGCTAGCGGGAAACTACGAGCAGTACTTC.

This clonotype was seen only a few times. The chain combines TRBV10-3 with TRBJ1-2, with TRBD1 matching 7 bases. V was pared by 9 bases and J by 2 bases, with 6 bases of the junction left unmatched. The CDR3 loop spans 13 amino acids. Looked up from germline, CDR1 is ENHRY and CDR2 is SYGVKD. The CDR3 nucleotides are TGTGCCATTGACAGGGAAGGGAACTATGGCTACACCTTC. Translation: CAIDREGNYGYTF.

This clonotype was found a few times. The V call is TRBV12-3 or TRBV12-4, the J call TRBJ1-6; D is unresolved. The CDR3 covers 14 residues. Trimming removed 3 bases from V and 9 bases from J, with 12 bases in between. CDR3 amino acids: CASSFPGVSSPLHF. The CDR3 DNA sequence: TGTGCCAGCAGTTTTCCGGGAGTAAGTTCACCCCTCCACTTT.

The chain links TRBV11-2 to TRBJ1-3; no clear D. V dropped 0 bases and J dropped 2 bases, with 8 bases sitting between them. This CDR3 has 15 residues. Germline assignment: CDR1 SGHAT and CDR2 FQNNGV. The chain's CDR3 is CASSLDTRTGNTIYF. DNA of the CDR3: TGTGCCAGCAGCTTAGATACCAGAACTGGAAACACCATATATTTT.

V gene TRBV2 combines with J gene TRBJ2-2, with 7 bases aligning to TRBD2. This CDR3 comprises 15 residues. CDR1 is SNHLY, CDR2 FYNNEI, per germline. V lost 3 bases to trimming and J lost 1 base; unmatched junction nucleotides: 2. CDR3: CASSDWGGNTGELFF. CDR3 DNA: TGTGCCAGCAGTGATTGGGGGGGGAACACCGGGGAGCTGTTTTTT.

V is TRBV19 and J is TRBJ2-2; a possible D gene is TRBD2 (6 bases). CDR3 length equals 15 residues. The germline V gene encodes CDR1 LNHDA and CDR2 SQIVND (reference sequence). The V gene lost 2 bases and the J gene lost 4 bases, with 11 bases spanning the gap. CDR3 sequence: CASSITGEGTGELFF. CDR3 coding DNA: TGTGCCAGTAGTATAACGGGGGAAGGCACCGGGGAGCTGTTTTTT.

This clonotype has ten or more counts. This sequence joins TRBV7-8 and TRBJ2-1, with D perhaps matching TRBD1 or TRBD2 (5 bases each). CDR3 length: 16 residues. Looked up from germline, CDR1 is SGHVS and CDR2 is FQNEAQ. V was shortened by 1 base and J by 6 bases, with 16 bases between the two germline ends. Here the CDR3 reads CASSLGGWGRGNEQFF. The CDR3, as DNA: TGTGCCAGCAGCTTAGGCGGGTGGGGAAGGGGCAATGAGCAGTTCTTC. Full variable domain (outside the CDR3, taken from reference TRBV7-8 and TRBJ2-1): GAGVSQSPRYKVAKRGQDVALRCDPISGHVSLFWYQQALGQGPEFLTYFQNEAQLDKSGLPSDRFFAERPEGSVSTLKIQRTQQEDSAVYLCASSLGGWGRGNEQFFGPGTRLTVL.

V and J are TRBV7-9 and TRBJ1-4; D gene unclear. The CDR3 sequence is 14 residues long. The V gene's germline CDR1 is SEHNR and CDR2 FQNEAQ (reference sequence). Trimming took 5 bases from V and 8 from J, leaving 15 bases between them. The DNA of the CDR3 is TGTGCCAGCAGCGTCCCGGCAGGAGGGGAAAAACTGTTTTTT. Protein sequence: CASSVPAGGEKLFF.